This T cell receptor (beta chain) was sequenced for a study of post-analysis software for immune sequencing data. Study at large: Recorded subtypes: relapsing-remitting, secondary progressive, progressive-relapsing; some patients unannotated. Regarding the study as a whole: The normalized Chao1 diversity of multiple sclerosis patients was significantly lower than that of controls. Relative to controls, patients had 4 or 5 TRBV segments at higher frequency, with TRBV5-6, TRBV5-1 and TRBV20-1 among these. Under F measure analysis, samples from one preparation batch co-clustered strongly.

Unique molecular identifiers tagged the TCR beta cDNA libraries. One entry per CDR3 protein results from TCRdb running MiXCR on the PCR reads. The table lists about 460,000 distinct CDR3 sequences, roughly 45% of them singletons. In germline, CDR1 is SQVTM, CDR2 ANQGSEA. The CDR3 runs 16 residues. As regards this clonotype: Its matching antigen is unknown.

Sequences were obtained from blood. The source is a girl between 5 and 17 years old with multiple sclerosis. The genes are TRBV29-1 and TRBJ2-7; 11 nucleotides match TRBD2. The J call could be wrong; TRBJ2-5 is a better fit for the DNA end. CDR3 DNA: TGCAGCGACTGGATAGTCACTAGCGGGGGCAAAGAGACCCAGTACTTC. Encoded protein: CSDWIVTSGGKETQYF.